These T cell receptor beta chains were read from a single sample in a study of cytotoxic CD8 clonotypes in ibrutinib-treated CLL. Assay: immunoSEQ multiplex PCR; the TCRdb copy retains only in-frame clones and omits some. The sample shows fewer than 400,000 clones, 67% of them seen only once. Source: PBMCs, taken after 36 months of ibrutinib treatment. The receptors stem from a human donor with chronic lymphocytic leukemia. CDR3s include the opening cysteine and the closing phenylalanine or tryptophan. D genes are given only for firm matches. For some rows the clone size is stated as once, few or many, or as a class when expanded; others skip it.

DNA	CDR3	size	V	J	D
TGTGCCAGCAGCGTAGACCCGGTGGGCAATCAGCCCCAGCATTTT	CASSVDPVGNQPQHF	NA	TRBV9	TRBJ1-5	NA
TGTGCCAGCAGCGTAGGGCAGGGCTGGGGTACGTACACCTTC	CASSVGQGWGTYTF	NA	TRBV9	TRBJ1-2	NA
TGTGCCAGTTCCCCAGGGGGCTTGAGCAATCAGCCCCAGCATTTT	CASSPGGLSNQPQHF	NA	TRBV28	TRBJ1-5	TRBD1
TGCGCCAGCAGCTTGGTGGCAGGGTACTACGAGCAGTACTTC	CASSLVAGYYEQYF	few	TRBV5-1	TRBJ2-7	NA
TGTGCCATCAGTGAAAGGCTTCCCGGAGCCGGCGGAATGAATGAGCAGTTCTTC	CAISERLPGAGGMNEQFF	NA	TRBV10-3	TRBJ2-1	NA
TGTGCCAGCAGCCCTTTAGACATAGTCGAAGCTTTCTTT	CASSPLDIVEAFF	few	TRBV9	TRBJ1-1	NA
TGCGCCAGCACCTGGGACAGGGGGCCGAATTCACCCCTCCACTTT	CASTWDRGPNSPLHF	NA	TRBV23-1	TRBJ1-6	TRBD1
TGTGCCAGTAGTATAGCACAGGGCCTTGCGCAGTTCTTC	CASSIAQGLAQFF	NA	TRBV19	TRBJ2-1	NA
TGTGCCATCAGTGAGTCATGGCTAGCGGAGCCAAGAGGGGAGCTGTTTTTT	CAISESWLAEPRGELFF	NA	TRBV10-3	TRBJ2-2	TRBD2
TGTGCTAGTGGTTTGGCCCACCTTAGCGGTAGCACAGATACGCAGTATTTT	CASGLAHLSGSTDTQYF	NA	TRBV12-5	TRBJ2-3	NA
TGTGCCAGCAGTCGCCGGGACAGGGGAAGCTATGGCTACACCTTC	CASSRRDRGSYGYTF	once	TRBV6-5	TRBJ1-2	TRBD1
TGTGCCAGCAGTAGACTAGTCCGGGAGACCCAGTACTTC	CASSRLVRETQYF	NA	TRBV6-5	TRBJ2-5	NA
TGCGCCAGCAGCTTGTTTGCGGGACAGGGAAATGAAAAACTGTTTTTT	CASSLFAGQGNEKLFF	few	TRBV5-1	TRBJ1-4	TRBD1
TGTGCCAGCAGGGTCAGGGGCGGTGAAAAACTGTTTTTT	CASRVRGGEKLFF	NA	TRBV6-1	TRBJ1-4	NA
TGTGCCAGCTCACCGACACCTGACAATGAGCAGTTCTTC	CASSPTPDNEQFF	few	TRBV18	TRBJ2-1	NA
TGTGCCAGCAGCTTAGTGGAGAGAGGAGAAGCTTTCTTT	CASSLVERGEAFF	NA	TRBV7-2	TRBJ1-1	NA
TGCGCCAGCAGCTTACCGGGGGCAGATACGCAGTATTTT	CASSLPGADTQYF	NA	TRBV5-1	TRBJ2-3	NA
TGCGCCAGCAGCCTCCGAGGACTCTTGGATACGCAGTATTTT	CASSLRGLLDTQYF	NA	TRBV4-1	TRBJ2-3	NA
TGCGCCAGCAGCCCATACGTAGATGGTAATGAAAAACTGTTTTTT	CASSPYVDGNEKLFF	NA	TRBV4-3	TRBJ1-4	NA
TGTGCCAGCAGCCGGAGAGGGGACTACGAGCAGTACTTC	CASSRRGDYEQYF	NA	TRBV11-2	TRBJ2-7	NA
TGTGCCAGCAGTGGTGCGGACAGCCTGACAGATACGCAGTATTTT	CASSGADSLTDTQYF	once	TRBV28	TRBJ2-3	NA
TGTGCCAGCAGCCCCCCGGGACGGATCCTAGCTGGCTACACCTTC	CASSPPGRILAGYTF	NA	TRBV9	TRBJ1-2	NA
TGCGCCAGCAGCGTGAATAGCGGGGGGACCTACGAGCAGTACTTC	CASSVNSGGTYEQYF	few	TRBV5-1	TRBJ2-7	TRBD2
TGTGCCAGCAGTGAATTTGGGGAGAACACTGAAGCTTTCTTT	CASSEFGENTEAFF	NA	TRBV2	TRBJ1-1	NA
TGTGCCAGCAGCTCCGCGGGGGGGAGTTTGGATGAGCAGTTCTTC	CASSSAGGSLDEQFF	NA	TRBV7-3	TRBJ2-1	TRBD2
TGTGCCATCAGTGAAAGTCAGTCAGAAGATACGCAGTATTTT	CAISESQSEDTQYF	NA	TRBV10-3	TRBJ2-3	NA
TGTGCCAGCAGCGGGGGACAGGGGGCCACCGGGGAGCTGTTTTTT	CASSGGQGATGELFF	NA	TRBV14	TRBJ2-2	TRBD1
TGCAGTGCTAGTCACACTGAAGCTTTCTTT	CSASHTEAFF	NA	TRBV20-1	TRBJ1-1	NA
TGTGCCACCCACCCCCATTGGAACACTGAAGCTTTCTTT	CATHPHWNTEAFF	NA	TRBV6-8	TRBJ1-1	NA
TGTGCCAGCAGCTTGGAGCACCCTCTCAGAACAGGGTGGAAGGGTGGCTACACCTTC	CASSLEHPLRTGWKGGYTF	NA	TRBV5-5	TRBJ1-2	NA
TGTGCCGCCAACGGGACAGTTGTCTACGAGCAGTACTTC	CAANGTVVYEQYF	NA	TRBV10-3	TRBJ2-7	TRBD1
TGTGCCAGCAGCCGTACAGGGGGCAATTTCTACGAGCAGTACTTC	CASSRTGGNFYEQYF	few	TRBV7-6	TRBJ2-7	TRBD1
TGTGCCAGCAACCCGTCCGGGACAGGGGTCTACGAGCAGTACTTC	CASNPSGTGVYEQYF	NA	TRBV27	TRBJ2-7	TRBD1
TGTGCCAGCAGCTCAACAGGAAGGGCCAACGTCCTGACTTTC	CASSSTGRANVLTF	few	TRBV7-9	TRBJ2-6	NA
TGTGCCAGCAGCCCCAGACAGGGGGATCGTGAAAAACTGTTTTTT	CASSPRQGDREKLFF	NA	TRBV4-2	TRBJ1-4	TRBD1
TGTGCCAGCAGCAGGACAGGGGCAAGGAGCTATGGCTACACCTTC	CASSRTGARSYGYTF	few	TRBV5-4	TRBJ1-2	TRBD1
TGTGCCAGCAGCTTCCGGGACAGGTACCCCTACGAGCAGTACTTC	CASSFRDRYPYEQYF	NA	TRBV5-4	TRBJ2-7	TRBD1
TGTGCCAGCAGACTTGACAGCTTCATGAACACTGAAGCTTTCTTT	CASRLDSFMNTEAFF	NA	TRBV6-4	TRBJ1-1	NA
TGTGCCAGCAGCTTAGCCCCAAGGGGGCACTACGAGCAGTACTTC	CASSLAPRGHYEQYF	few	TRBV7-6	TRBJ2-7	TRBD1
TGCAGCGTTGATAGAGTAGCGGGGGAAGGGGAGACCCAGTACTTC	CSVDRVAGEGETQYF	NA	TRBV29-1	TRBJ2-5	TRBD2
TGTGCCAGCAGCGTAGCAGGGGGCGAGAACTATGGCTACACCTTC	CASSVAGGENYGYTF	NA	TRBV9	TRBJ1-2	TRBD1